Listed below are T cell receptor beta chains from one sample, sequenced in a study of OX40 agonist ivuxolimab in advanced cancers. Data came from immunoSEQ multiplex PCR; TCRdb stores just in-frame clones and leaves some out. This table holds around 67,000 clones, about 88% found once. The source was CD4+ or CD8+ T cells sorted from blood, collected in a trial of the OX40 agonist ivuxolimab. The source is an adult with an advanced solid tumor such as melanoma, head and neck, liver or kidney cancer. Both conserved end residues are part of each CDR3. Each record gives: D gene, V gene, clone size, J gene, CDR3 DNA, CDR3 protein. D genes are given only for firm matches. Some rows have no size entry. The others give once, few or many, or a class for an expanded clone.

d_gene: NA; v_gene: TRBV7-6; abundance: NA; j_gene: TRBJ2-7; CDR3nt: TGTGCCAGCAGCTCATCTAGCGTTGGGGAGCAGTACTTC; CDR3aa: CASSSSSVGEQYF
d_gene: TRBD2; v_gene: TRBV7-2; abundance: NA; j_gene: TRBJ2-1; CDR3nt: TGTGCCAGCAGCTTAGGCCTAGCGGGAAACAATGAGCAGTTCTTC; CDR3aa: CASSLGLAGNNEQFF
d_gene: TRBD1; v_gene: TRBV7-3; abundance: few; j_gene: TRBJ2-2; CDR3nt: TGTGCCAGCAGCATGGGACAGCCTTTCACCGGGGAGCTGTTTTTT; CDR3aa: CASSMGQPFTGELFF
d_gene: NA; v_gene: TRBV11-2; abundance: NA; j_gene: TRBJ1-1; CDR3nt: TGTGCCAGCAGCGCACAGAGGAACACTGAAGCTTTCTTT; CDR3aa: CASSAQRNTEAFF
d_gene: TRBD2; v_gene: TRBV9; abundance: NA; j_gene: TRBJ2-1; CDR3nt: TGTGCCAGCAGCGTAGGCATCAGGGCGGGAGGGCGGTCTTCGAGGGTCAATGAGCAGTTCTTC; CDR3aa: CASSVGIRAGGRSSRVNEQFF
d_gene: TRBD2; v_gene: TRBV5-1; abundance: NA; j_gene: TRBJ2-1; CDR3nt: TGCGCCAGCAGCTTGAGGCCTAGCGGGAATGAGCAGTTCTTC; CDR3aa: CASSLRPSGNEQFF
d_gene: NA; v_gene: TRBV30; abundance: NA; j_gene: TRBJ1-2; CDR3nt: TGTGCCTGGAGTGCGCCGCGGGTAACAGAATTCCTTTCCTCCTTCGGCTACACCTTC; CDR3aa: CAWSAPRVTEFLSSFGYTF
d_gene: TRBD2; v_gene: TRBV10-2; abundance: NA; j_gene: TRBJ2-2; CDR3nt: TGCGCCAGCATGGGCGCTAGCGGAAGCACCGGGGAGCTGTTTTTT; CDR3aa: CASMGASGSTGELFF
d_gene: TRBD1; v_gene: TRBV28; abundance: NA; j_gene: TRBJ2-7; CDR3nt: TGTGCCAGCAGCCCGCCCGGGACAGGGAGGGTCTACGAGCAGTACTTC; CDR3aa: CASSPPGTGRVYEQYF
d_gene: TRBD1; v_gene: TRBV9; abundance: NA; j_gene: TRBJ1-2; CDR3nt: TGTGCCAGCAGCGTCGGAACAGGGGGCTATGGCTACACCTTC; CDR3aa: CASSVGTGGYGYTF
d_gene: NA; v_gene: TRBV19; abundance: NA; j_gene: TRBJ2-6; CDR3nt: TGTGCCAGTAGTCGGGGGCTCCTGACCGGGGCCAACGTCCTGACTTTC; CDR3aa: CASSRGLLTGANVLTF
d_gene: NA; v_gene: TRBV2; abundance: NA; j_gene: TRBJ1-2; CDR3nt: TGTGCCAGCAGTGGTCTGGGGGCGCTTGGCTACACCTTC; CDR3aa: CASSGLGALGYTF
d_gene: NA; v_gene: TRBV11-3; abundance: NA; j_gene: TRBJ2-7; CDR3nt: TGTGCCAGCAGCCCGGCGGGGGCCCCCTACGAGCAGTACTTC; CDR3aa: CASSPAGAPYEQYF
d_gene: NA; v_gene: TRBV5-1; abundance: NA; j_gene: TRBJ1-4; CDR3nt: TGCGCCAGCAGCTGGACCCCTGGGGCTAATGAAAAACTGTTTTTT; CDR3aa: CASSWTPGANEKLFF
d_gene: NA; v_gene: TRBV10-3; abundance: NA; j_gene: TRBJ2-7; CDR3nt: TGTGCCATCAGTGATAGAGCGGGCTCCTACGAGCAGTACTTC; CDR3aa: CAISDRAGSYEQYF
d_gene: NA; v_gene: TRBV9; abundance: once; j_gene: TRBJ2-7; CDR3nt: TGTGCCAGCAGCCCCCAGGGGGGGAGCTCCTACGAGCAGTACTTC; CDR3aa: CASSPQGGSSYEQYF
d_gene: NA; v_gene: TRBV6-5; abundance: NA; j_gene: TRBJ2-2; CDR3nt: TGTGCCAGCAACCAAGACCAGGGGCGGACCGGGGAGCTGTTTTTT; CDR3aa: CASNQDQGRTGELFF
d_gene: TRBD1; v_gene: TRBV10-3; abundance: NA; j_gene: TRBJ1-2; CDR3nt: TGTGCCATCAGTGGGGTTCAGGGACAGGGAGACTATGGCTACACCTTC; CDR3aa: CAISGVQGQGDYGYTF
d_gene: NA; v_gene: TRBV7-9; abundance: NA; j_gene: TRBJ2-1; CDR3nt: TGTGCCAGCAGCTTAGCCCAGGTGGCCGGAAATGAGCAGTTCTTC; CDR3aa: CASSLAQVAGNEQFF
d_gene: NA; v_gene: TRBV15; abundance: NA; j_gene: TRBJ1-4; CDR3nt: TGTGCCACCAGCAGAGATAAAACAACTAATGAAAAACTGTTTTTT; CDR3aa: CATSRDKTTNEKLFF
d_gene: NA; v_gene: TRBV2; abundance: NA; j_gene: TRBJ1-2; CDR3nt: TGTGCCAGAACAGGAAAGGGAGGCTACACCTTC; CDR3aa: CARTGKGGYTF
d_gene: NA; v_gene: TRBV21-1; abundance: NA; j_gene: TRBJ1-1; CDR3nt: TGTGCCAGCAGCAAGGGAAGGTACACTGAAGCTTTCTTT; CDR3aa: CASSKGRYTEAFF
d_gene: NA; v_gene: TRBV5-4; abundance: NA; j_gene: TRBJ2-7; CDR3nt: TGTGCCAGCAGACGGGACACAAACTCCTACGAGCAGTACTTC; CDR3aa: CASRRDTNSYEQYF
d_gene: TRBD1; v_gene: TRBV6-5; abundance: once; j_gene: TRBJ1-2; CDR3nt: TGTGCCAGTAGACAGGGGAGGGATGGCTACACCTTC; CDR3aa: CASRQGRDGYTF
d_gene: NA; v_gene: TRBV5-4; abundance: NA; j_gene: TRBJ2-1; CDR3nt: TGTGCCAGCAGCTTCAGGGCCACCCCCGTGGATGAGCAGTTCTTC; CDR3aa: CASSFRATPVDEQFF
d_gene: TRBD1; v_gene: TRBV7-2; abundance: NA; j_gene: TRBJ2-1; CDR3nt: TGTGCCAGCAGCTTAGAGACCGGACAGGGAATCTATGAGCAGTTCTTC; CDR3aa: CASSLETGQGIYEQFF
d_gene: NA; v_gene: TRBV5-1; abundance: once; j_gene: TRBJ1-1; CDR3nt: TGCGCCAGCAGCTCCGGCCTTACTGAGAACACTGAAGCTTTCTTT; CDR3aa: CASSSGLTENTEAFF
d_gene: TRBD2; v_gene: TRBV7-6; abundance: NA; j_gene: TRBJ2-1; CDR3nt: TGTGCCAGCAGCTTGACTAGCGGGAGGGGGCGGGAGCAGTTCTTC; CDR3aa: CASSLTSGRGREQFF
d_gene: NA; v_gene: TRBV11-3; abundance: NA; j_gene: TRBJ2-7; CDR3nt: TGTGCCAGCAGCTTAGGCCCTGGGAGCTGGTACGAGCAGTACTTC; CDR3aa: CASSLGPGSWYEQYF
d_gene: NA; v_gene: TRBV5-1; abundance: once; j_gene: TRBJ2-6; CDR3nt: TGCGCCAGCGTCCTAGGTGGAGCTGGGGCCAACGTCCTGACTTTC; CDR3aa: CASVLGGAGANVLTF
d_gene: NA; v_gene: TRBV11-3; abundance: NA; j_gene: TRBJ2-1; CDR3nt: TGTGCCAGCAGCACGCCTCCAGGGGCGGGCCCCTACAATGAGCAGTTCTTC; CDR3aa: CASSTPPGAGPYNEQFF
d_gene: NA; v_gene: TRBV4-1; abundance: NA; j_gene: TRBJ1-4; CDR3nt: TGCGCCAGCAGCATTAATGTGGGGGCAGGGGAGGAAAAACTGTTTTTT; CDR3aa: CASSINVGAGEEKLFF
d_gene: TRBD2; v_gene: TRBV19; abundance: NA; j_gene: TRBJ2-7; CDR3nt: TGTGCCAGTAGTGTGTCTAGCGGGGCCACCTACGAGCAGTACTTC; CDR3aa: CASSVSSGATYEQYF
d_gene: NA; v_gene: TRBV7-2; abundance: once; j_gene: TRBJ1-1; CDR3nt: TGTGCCAGCAGCTTAGAGTCCGGAAAAGCTTTCTTT; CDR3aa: CASSLESGKAFF
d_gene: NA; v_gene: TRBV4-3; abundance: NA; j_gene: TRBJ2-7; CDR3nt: TGCGCCAGCAGCCAAGAAGGGACGGGTTACGAGCAGTACTTC; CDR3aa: CASSQEGTGYEQYF
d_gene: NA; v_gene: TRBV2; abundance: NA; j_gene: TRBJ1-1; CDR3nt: TGTGCCAGCAGTGTGGGTCAGGGAACTGAAGCTTTCTTT; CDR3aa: CASSVGQGTEAFF
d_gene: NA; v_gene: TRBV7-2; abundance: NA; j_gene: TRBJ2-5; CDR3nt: TGTGCCTCCGGGGAGACCCAGTACTTC; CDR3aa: CASGETQYF
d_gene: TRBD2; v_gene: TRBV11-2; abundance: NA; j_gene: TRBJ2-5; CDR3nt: TGTGCCAGCAGCCGCGCATTTGGGGGGGGAGGGTTGGAGACCCAGTACTTC; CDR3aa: CASSRAFGGGGLETQYF